The clone carrying this T cell receptor (beta chain) turned up a few times. Its antigen remains unidentified. The sample belongs to a study of naive and memory T cell subsets. General study results and limits: Each distinct alpha or beta sequence counts as one clonotype. In naive cells, over 90% of TCR sequences were seen only once.

The CDR3 extends over 14 amino acids. V lost 3 bases and J 1 base, leaving 7 bases between the germline ends. The germline V gene has CDR1 SGHNT and CDR2 YYREEE (reference sequence). Both TRBC1 and TRBC2 were covered by a beta constant-region primer of two equimolar oligonucleotides. The cDNA 3' end received a ligated single-stranded oligonucleotide carrying the SP2 primer and a 12-nucleotide UMI. Nested alpha and beta constant-region primers with the SP2 primer drove four PCR rounds on ligated cDNA. TCRdb reanalysed the UMI-ligation and nested PCR reads using MiXCR and keeps one entry per CDR3 protein. Of 130,000 to 150,000 distinct CDR3 sequences listed, over 15% are singletons.

The specimen sequenced was naive CD4+ T cells from blood. This clonotype originated in a human donor in good health. The J gene is TRBJ2-2, the V gene TRBV5-4, with D possibly being TRBD1 (5 bases). The CDR3 DNA reads TGTGCCAGCAGCTACACAGGGAACACCGGGGAGCTGTTTTTT. This sequence encodes CASSYTGNTGELFF.